This T cell receptor (beta chain) was documented in a study of control samples from healthy donors and cancer patients. Sequenced by immunoSEQ multiplex PCR; TCRdb stores in-frame clones only, minus some. Among 150,000 to 200,000 clones listed, roughly 90% were seen once. The CDR3 has 14 residues. The ends were cut back, 3 bases at V and 9 bases at J, with 15 bases in the middle. The germline V gene has CDR1 SGHTA and CDR2 FQGNSA. Source material: blood. The chain links TRBV7-2 to TRBJ1-5, with a tentative D call TRBD1 (5 bases). The sequence derives from a man aged 30 to 45 in good health. DNA of the CDR3: TGTGCCAGCAGCTTGTCCGGGGCCGGGGCGCCCCAGCATTTT. Translating it yields CASSLSGAGAPQHF.